These T cell receptor beta chains were read from a single sample in a study of human T cells and chemical hapten exposure. TCRdb itself ran the RACE reads through MiXCR, one entry per CDR3 protein. Of more than 250,000 distinct CDR3 sequences in the sample, roughly 7.7% were seen once. This material consisted of whole blood, taken in connection with sensitization to the hapten diphenylcyclopropenone (DPC). These receptors all come from a man between 18 and 29 years old with alopecia areata. Some clones in this sample may be carry-over from other donors' samples. The CDR3 runs from the conserved cysteine through the conserved F or W. A D gene is named only where the DNA matches it firmly. Some rows have no size entry. The others give once, few or many, or a class for an expanded clone.

CDR3aa: CSGGTGGGEKLFF
CDR3nt: TGCAGCGGGGGGACAGGGGGCGGTGAAAAACTGTTTTTT
j_gene: TRBJ1-4
v_gene: TRBV29-1
d_gene: TRBD1
abundance: .

CDR3aa: CASSYSYTEAFF
CDR3nt: TGTGCCAGCAGTTACTCCTACACTGAAGCTTTCTTT
j_gene: TRBJ1-1
v_gene: TRBV6-5
d_gene: .
abundance: few

CDR3aa: CSARSRGVNTEAFF
CDR3nt: TGCAGTGCTAGATCAAGAGGCGTGAACACTGAAGCTTTCTTT
j_gene: TRBJ1-1
v_gene: TRBV20-1
d_gene: .
abundance: .

CDR3aa: CASNNGLRLTEAFF
CDR3nt: TGCGCCAGCAACAATGGGCTCCGGCTAACTGAAGCTTTCTTT
j_gene: TRBJ1-1
v_gene: TRBV5-1
d_gene: .
abundance: .

CDR3aa: CASSQGGQANYGYTF
CDR3nt: TGCGCCAGCAGCCAAGGGGGACAGGCTAACTATGGCTACACCTTC
j_gene: TRBJ1-2
v_gene: TRBV4-1
d_gene: TRBD1
abundance: few

CDR3aa: CSARDPSGGLYNEQFF
CDR3nt: TGCAGTGCTAGAGACCCTAGCGGGGGGCTTTACAATGAGCAGTTCTTC
j_gene: TRBJ2-1
v_gene: TRBV20-1
d_gene: TRBD2
abundance: few

CDR3aa: CSARPENTGELFF
CDR3nt: TGCAGCGCCCGCCCGGAAAACACCGGGGAGCTGTTTTTT
j_gene: TRBJ2-2
v_gene: TRBV29-1
d_gene: .
abundance: many

CDR3aa: CASSSLGLAGPGELFF
CDR3nt: TGTGCCAGCAGCTCACTCGGACTAGCGGGGCCCGGGGAGCTGTTTTTT
j_gene: TRBJ2-2
v_gene: TRBV7-3
d_gene: TRBD2
abundance: few

CDR3aa: CASSFRTGGRDEQFF
CDR3nt: TGTGCCAGCAGCTTCAGGACAGGGGGCAGGGATGAGCAGTTCTTC
j_gene: TRBJ2-1
v_gene: TRBV11-3
d_gene: TRBD1
abundance: .

CDR3aa: CASSENVAGNEQFF
CDR3nt: TGCGCCAGCAGTGAGAATGTAGCTGGAAATGAGCAGTTCTTC
j_gene: TRBJ2-1
v_gene: TRBV10-2
d_gene: .
abundance: few

CDR3aa: CASSLAGADENIQYF
CDR3nt: TGTGCCAGCAGCTTAGCGGGGGCAGACGAAAACATTCAGTACTTC
j_gene: TRBJ2-4
v_gene: TRBV7-9
d_gene: .
abundance: .

CDR3aa: CASSVGTGWDQPQHF
CDR3nt: TGTGCCAGCAGCGTAGGGACAGGCTGGGATCAGCCCCAGCATTTT
j_gene: TRBJ1-5
v_gene: TRBV9
d_gene: TRBD1
abundance: .

CDR3aa: CAIMGQTYEQYF
CDR3nt: TGTGCCATCATGGGACAGACCTACGAGCAGTACTTC
j_gene: TRBJ2-7
v_gene: TRBV10-3
d_gene: TRBD1
abundance: many

CDR3aa: CATSDSTGSGYTF
CDR3nt: TGTGCCACCAGTGACTCCACAGGGTCCGGCTACACCTTC
j_gene: TRBJ1-2
v_gene: TRBV24-1
d_gene: .
abundance: .

CDR3aa: CSAPVGVTNEKLFF
CDR3nt: TGCAGTGCCCCCGTCGGGGTAACTAATGAAAAACTGTTTTTT
j_gene: TRBJ1-4
v_gene: TRBV20-1
d_gene: .
abundance: few

CDR3aa: CASSDGAGGTDTQYF
CDR3nt: TGTGCCAGCAGTGACGGCGCGGGGGGCACAGATACGCAGTATTTT
j_gene: TRBJ2-3
v_gene: TRBV6-4
d_gene: TRBD2
abundance: few

CDR3aa: CASSQPNRADQPQHF
CDR3nt: TGTGCCAGCAGCCAACCAAACAGGGCGGATCAGCCCCAGCATTTT
j_gene: TRBJ1-5
v_gene: TRBV4-2
d_gene: .
abundance: few

CDR3aa: CASSSLRKRGPTDEQFF
CDR3nt: TGTGCCAGCAGCTCCCTGAGGAAGCGGGGGCCAACTGATGAGCAGTTCTTC
j_gene: TRBJ2-1
v_gene: TRBV11-2
d_gene: TRBD2
abundance: many

CDR3aa: CSAIGQGYTEAFF
CDR3nt: TGCAGTGCTATTGGACAGGGATACACTGAAGCTTTCTTT
j_gene: TRBJ1-1
v_gene: TRBV20-1
d_gene: TRBD1
abundance: few

CDR3aa: CASSLVTGSEAFF
CDR3nt: TGCGCCAGCAGCTTGGTTACGGGGAGTGAAGCTTTCTTT
j_gene: TRBJ1-1
v_gene: TRBV5-1
d_gene: .
abundance: .

CDR3aa: CASSLNQPTNEKLFF
CDR3nt: TGTGCCAGCAGCTTAAACCAGCCAACTAATGAAAAACTGTTTTTT
j_gene: TRBJ1-4
v_gene: TRBV7-2
d_gene: .
abundance: few

CDR3aa: CASSPGTPQETQYF
CDR3nt: TGTGCCAGCAGCCCTGGGACTCCCCAAGAGACCCAGTACTTC
j_gene: TRBJ2-5
v_gene: TRBV7-6
d_gene: .
abundance: few

CDR3aa: CASTPQLRTGELFF
CDR3nt: TGTGCCAGCACCCCGCAGCTCCGCACCGGGGAGCTGTTTTTT
j_gene: TRBJ2-2
v_gene: TRBV6-2/TRBV6-3
d_gene: .
abundance: few

CDR3aa: CSARDPRGNRGAYNEQFF
CDR3nt: TGCAGTGCTAGAGATCCCAGGGGAAACAGGGGGGCCTACAATGAGCAGTTCTTC
j_gene: TRBJ2-1
v_gene: TRBV20-1
d_gene: TRBD1
abundance: few

CDR3aa: CASSLAIAPDRDEKLFF
CDR3nt: TGTGCCAGCAGCTTAGCTATAGCGCCGGACAGAGATGAAAAACTGTTTTTT
j_gene: TRBJ1-4
v_gene: TRBV7-9
d_gene: .
abundance: .

CDR3aa: CASSSGPSSYNSPLHF
CDR3nt: TGTGCCAGCAGTTCGGGCCCGAGCTCCTATAATTCACCCCTCCACTTT
j_gene: TRBJ1-6
v_gene: TRBV25-1
d_gene: .
abundance: few

CDR3aa: CASSLVGSIDTQYF
CDR3nt: TGCGCCAGCAGCTTGGTGGGCTCAATAGATACGCAGTATTTT
j_gene: TRBJ2-3
v_gene: TRBV5-1
d_gene: .
abundance: .

CDR3aa: CASSQQGLYEQYF
CDR3nt: TGTGCCAGCAGTCAACAGGGTTTGTACGAGCAGTACTTC
j_gene: TRBJ2-7
v_gene: TRBV28
d_gene: .
abundance: few

CDR3aa: CASSQGTIQETQYF
CDR3nt: TGTGCCAGCAGCCAAGGGACGATACAAGAGACCCAGTACTTC
j_gene: TRBJ2-5
v_gene: TRBV3-1
d_gene: .
abundance: many

CDR3aa: CASIPGEFFNNEQFF
CDR3nt: TGTGCCAGCATCCCGGGCGAGTTCTTTAACAATGAGCAGTTCTTC
j_gene: TRBJ2-1
v_gene: TRBV12-3/TRBV12-4
d_gene: .
abundance: .

CDR3aa: CATDVQGITNTGELFF
CDR3nt: TGTGCCACCGATGTACAGGGGATAACGAACACCGGGGAGCTGTTTTTT
j_gene: TRBJ2-2
v_gene: TRBV6-2/TRBV6-3
d_gene: TRBD1
abundance: few

CDR3aa: CASSLMGAGTDTQYF
CDR3nt: TGCGCCAGCAGCTTGATGGGGGCCGGCACAGATACGCAGTATTTT
j_gene: TRBJ2-3
v_gene: TRBV5-1
d_gene: .
abundance: few

CDR3aa: CSASGPRNQPQHF
CDR3nt: TGCAGTGCTAGTGGCCCGAGAAATCAGCCCCAGCATTTT
j_gene: TRBJ1-5
v_gene: TRBV20-1
d_gene: .
abundance: .

CDR3aa: CASRSGISYNEQFF
CDR3nt: TGTGCCAGCAGGAGCGGCATCTCCTACAATGAGCAGTTCTTC
j_gene: TRBJ2-1
v_gene: TRBV6-2/TRBV6-3
d_gene: .
abundance: .

CDR3aa: CASSSPRGGYEQYF
CDR3nt: TGTGCCAGCAGCTCCCCCCGGGGGGGCTACGAGCAGTACTTC
j_gene: TRBJ2-7
v_gene: TRBV28
d_gene: TRBD2
abundance: few

CDR3aa: CSVEDLSGIEEGDTQYF
CDR3nt: TGCAGCGTTGAAGACCTGTCCGGGATCGAAGAGGGAGATACGCAGTATTTT
j_gene: TRBJ2-3
v_gene: TRBV29-1
d_gene: .
abundance: few

CDR3aa: CASSLGTAAYEQYF
CDR3nt: TGTGCCAGCAGCCTTGGGACAGCGGCCTACGAGCAGTACTTC
j_gene: TRBJ2-7
v_gene: TRBV3-1
d_gene: TRBD1
abundance: few

CDR3aa: CSVVPPLGDTQYF
CDR3nt: TGCAGCGTTGTGCCGCCCTTGGGTGATACGCAGTATTTT
j_gene: TRBJ2-3
v_gene: TRBV29-1
d_gene: .
abundance: many

CDR3aa: CASSQERGYTF
CDR3nt: TGCGCCAGCAGCCAAGAGAGGGGCTACACCTTC
j_gene: TRBJ1-2
v_gene: TRBV4-1
d_gene: .
abundance: .

CDR3aa: CASKGLRGPEKLFF
CDR3nt: TGTGCCAGCAAAGGACTCAGGGGGCCAGAAAAACTGTTTTTT
j_gene: TRBJ1-4
v_gene: TRBV5-6
d_gene: TRBD1
abundance: many

CDR3aa: CASSSPRGTGEPQHF
CDR3nt: TGTGCCAGCAGTTCCCCCAGGGGGACGGGGGAGCCCCAGCATTTT
j_gene: TRBJ1-5
v_gene: TRBV6-2/TRBV6-3
d_gene: TRBD1
abundance: few

CDR3aa: CASSSPGSTKAFF
CDR3nt: TGTGCCAGCAGTTCTCCAGGGAGCACTAAAGCTTTCTTT
j_gene: TRBJ1-1
v_gene: TRBV6-2/TRBV6-3
d_gene: .
abundance: .

CDR3aa: CASSYQAGVTYEQYF
CDR3nt: TGTGCCAGCAGTTACCAGGCAGGGGTGACCTACGAGCAGTACTTC
j_gene: TRBJ2-7
v_gene: TRBV6-5
d_gene: .
abundance: many

CDR3aa: CASSLTRDRVRGTEAFF
CDR3nt: TGTGCCAGCAGCCTAACCCGGGACAGGGTTCGGGGCACTGAAGCTTTCTTT
j_gene: TRBJ1-1
v_gene: TRBV3-1
d_gene: TRBD1
abundance: few

CDR3aa: CASSLGVSYGYTF
CDR3nt: TGTGCCAGCAGTTTAGGGGTTAGCTATGGCTACACCTTC
j_gene: TRBJ1-2
v_gene: TRBV12-3/TRBV12-4
d_gene: .
abundance: few

CDR3aa: CASSLRRMDFNEKLFF
CDR3nt: TGTGCCAGCAGCTTAAGGAGGATGGATTTTAATGAAAAACTGTTTTTT
j_gene: TRBJ1-4
v_gene: TRBV5-5
d_gene: .
abundance: .

CDR3aa: CASSFPGGVWTYQRDEQFF
CDR3nt: TGCGCCAGCAGCTTTCCGGGAGGTGTCTGGACATACCAAAGGGATGAGCAGTTCTTC
j_gene: TRBJ2-1
v_gene: TRBV5-1
d_gene: TRBD2
abundance: .

CDR3aa: CASGGEKTGELFF
CDR3nt: TGTGCCAGCGGAGGGGAAAAGACCGGGGAGCTGTTTTTT
j_gene: TRBJ2-2
v_gene: TRBV2
d_gene: .
abundance: .

CDR3aa: CASSAVGGRVGELFF
CDR3nt: TGTGCCAGCAGCGCAGTAGGGGGCCGGGTCGGGGAGCTGTTTTTT
j_gene: TRBJ2-2
v_gene: TRBV2
d_gene: TRBD1
abundance: .

CDR3aa: CASRREWGDTQYF
CDR3nt: TGTGCCAGCAGACGCGAATGGGGAGATACGCAGTATTTT
j_gene: TRBJ2-3
v_gene: TRBV3-1
d_gene: .
abundance: few